This record covers a single TCR beta chain. Its target is not known. Treatment in this sample: oral pan-JAK inhibitor, 5-10 mg twice daily. From alopecia areata patients, lesional scalp punch biopsies and peripheral blood were collected. Investigators isolated RNA and reverse transcribed it into cDNA to act as the sequencing template. The method was immunoSEQ multiplex PCR; TCRdb's version includes in-frame clones alone and lacks a portion of them. Of 180,000 or so clones listed, 50% to 75% are singletons. The data belong to a study of CD8+ T cells in alopecia areata. Looking at the study overall: Tofacitinib ran for 6 to 18 months before 6 months off drug.

Germline V gene data show CDR1 as SGHDN and CDR2 as FVKESK. The ends were cut back, 0 bases at V and 3 bases at J, with 12 bases in the middle. The CDR3 consists of 15 residues. Study-wide points: Within the top 100, expanded CD8+ clones significantly decreased with tofacitinib, as did scalp clonality.

Material: CD4+ T cells sorted from blood, obtained between weeks 55 and 65, from a patient treated with tofacitinib. This chain uses TRBV14 with TRBJ2-7; D assignment may be TRBD1 or TRBD2 (5 bases each). The receptor was derived from a human donor with alopecia areata. CDR3 region: CASSQEQGPSYEQYF. The CDR3 nucleotides are TGTGCCAGCAGCCAAGAGCAGGGACCCAGCTACGAGCAGTACTTC.